A selection of T cell receptor beta chains follows, all from one sample in a study of tumor-infiltrating lymphocytes in primary liver carcinoma. TCRdb ran MiXCR on the multiplex PCR reads and lists one entry per CDR3 protein. There are approximately 330,000 distinct CDR3 sequences in the sample; around three fifths occur only once, and about 6% lies in the top ten. Sequenced sample: peripheral blood. The receptors originated from a man in his forties with primary liver carcinoma and hepatitis B virus infection. The CDR3 runs from the conserved cysteine through the conserved F or W.

j_call	v_call	cdr3_aa
TRBJ2-7	TRBV11-3	CACSSVRLASYEQYF
TRBJ1-5	TRBV12-3/TRBV12-4	CASSLGETGRRNQPQHF
TRBJ2-2	TRBV5-6	CASSVPPGRDTWELFF
TRBJ2-7	TRBV7-9	CASSEQGYEQYF
TRBJ2-7	TRBV6-5	CASSYTGGRELAGGYEQYF
TRBJ2-1	TRBV6-2/TRBV6-3	CASSYSRGSMEQFF
TRBJ1-1	TRBV4-2	CASSQELQGAEAFF
TRBJ2-3	TRBV29-1	CSDIPGHRTDTQYF
TRBJ2-7	TRBV11-2	CASSFEVRGSYEQYF
TRBJ2-2	TRBV6-2/TRBV6-3	CACSYIAGELFF
TRBJ2-5	TRBV14	CASSHRLAGLQETQYF
TRBJ2-3	TRBV4-3	CANSQGVVLANTQYF
TRBJ2-1	TRBV6-2/TRBV6-3	CATRYAGRGVGEQLF
TRBJ1-3	TRBV6-6	CASSPSQRDLLGNTIYF
TRBJ2-7	TRBV5-1	CASRGAGAYEQYF
TRBJ1-1	TRBV11-2	CTSSKVQGSEAFF